This TCR beta chain was found in a study of shared clonotypes between healthy human individuals. It was at deep level that the assay was run. Splitting of each subset's genomic DNA was done evenly across several immunoSEQ plates. Clones were sequenced by immunoSEQ multiplex PCR, and TCRdb holds only the in-frame ones, with some missing. The sample holds fewer than 1.6 million clones, just under 99% seen once. Germline V gene data show CDR1 as MNHEY and CDR2 as SMNVEV (reference sequence). This CDR3 has 14 amino acids. V was cut by 2 bases and J by 7 bases, with 15 bases left in between. This receptor was identified in a man aged 25-45 years in good health. Specimen: naive CD4+ T cells sorted from blood. Indicated subset: CD45RA+ positively selected. The rearrangement joins TRBV27 to TRBJ2-7, with a weak D call TRBD2 (5 bases). The CDR3 DNA reads as TGTGCCAGCAGTTTACGCGTGGGAGTGGGGGAGCAGTACTTC. This gives the protein CASSLRVGVGEQYF.